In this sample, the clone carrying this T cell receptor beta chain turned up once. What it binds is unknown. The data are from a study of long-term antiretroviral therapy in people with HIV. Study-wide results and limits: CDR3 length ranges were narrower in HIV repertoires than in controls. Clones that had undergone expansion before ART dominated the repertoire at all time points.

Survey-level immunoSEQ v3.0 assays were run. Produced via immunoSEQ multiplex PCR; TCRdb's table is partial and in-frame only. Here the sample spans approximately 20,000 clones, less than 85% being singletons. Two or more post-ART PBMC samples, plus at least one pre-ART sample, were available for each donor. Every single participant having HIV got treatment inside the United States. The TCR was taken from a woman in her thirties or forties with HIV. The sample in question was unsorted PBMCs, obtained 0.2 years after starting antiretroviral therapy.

The CDR3 DNA is TGTGCCAGCAGTGCACGGGGAGGTTCCTATGGCTACACCTTC. Residues: CASSARGGSYGYTF. The rearrangement links TRBV2 to TRBJ1-2; D gene uncertain. The germline V gene has CDR1 SNHLY and CDR2 FYNNEI. This CDR3 contains 14 residues. The germline V and J ends were trimmed by 4 bases and 4 bases, with 13 bases remaining between them.